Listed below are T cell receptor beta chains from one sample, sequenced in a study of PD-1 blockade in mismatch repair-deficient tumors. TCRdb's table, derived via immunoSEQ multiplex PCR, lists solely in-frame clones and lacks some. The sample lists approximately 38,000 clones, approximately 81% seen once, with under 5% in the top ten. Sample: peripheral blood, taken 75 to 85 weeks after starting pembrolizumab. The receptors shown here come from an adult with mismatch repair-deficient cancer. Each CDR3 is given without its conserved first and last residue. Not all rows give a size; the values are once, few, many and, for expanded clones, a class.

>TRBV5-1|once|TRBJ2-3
ASSLLSGSTDTQY
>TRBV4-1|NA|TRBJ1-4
ASSPVMDGGLF
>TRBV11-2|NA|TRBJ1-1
ASSRTGGTEAF
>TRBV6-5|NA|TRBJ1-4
ASSYRTGQNEKLF
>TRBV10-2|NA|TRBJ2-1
ASRGFNEQF
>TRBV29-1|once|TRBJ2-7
SVIGVAVYEQY
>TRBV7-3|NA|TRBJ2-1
ASSLGPSGVVNEQF
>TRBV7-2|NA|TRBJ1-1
ASSFNWGNEAF
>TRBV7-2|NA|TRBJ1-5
ASSPGGVRQPQH
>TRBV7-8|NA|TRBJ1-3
ASSLGQTPGNTIY
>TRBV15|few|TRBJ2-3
ATSNSGGRTDTQY
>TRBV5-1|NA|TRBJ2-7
ASSFSGSTYEQY
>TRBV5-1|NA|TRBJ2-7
ASRPGRGSSYEQY
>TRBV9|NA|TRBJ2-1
ASSVRGDLERETAYNEQF
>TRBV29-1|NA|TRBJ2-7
SVYNSYEQY
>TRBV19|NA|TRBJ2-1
ASSDVGTSRNEQF
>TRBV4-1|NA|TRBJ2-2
ASSQGQGSTGELF
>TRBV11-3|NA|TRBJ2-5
ASSLVLAGYQETQY
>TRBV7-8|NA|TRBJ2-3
ASSPWAGGASDTQY
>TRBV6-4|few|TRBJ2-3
ASSVSGTGGADTQY
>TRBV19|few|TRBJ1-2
AVRDYGYT
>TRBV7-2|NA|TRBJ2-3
ASSLLAGRTDTQY
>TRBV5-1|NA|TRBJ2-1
ASSPGVLAGGGEQF
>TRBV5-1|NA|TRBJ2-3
ASSLGTSEDTQY
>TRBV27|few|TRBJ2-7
ASSPSGSYEQY
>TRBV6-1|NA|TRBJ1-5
ASSNVHSNQPQH
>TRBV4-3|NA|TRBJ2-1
ASSQFVWGSNEQF
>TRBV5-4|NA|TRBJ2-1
ASSTGTSDNEQF
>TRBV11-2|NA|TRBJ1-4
ASSPGLAGGAEKLF
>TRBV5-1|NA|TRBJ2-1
ASSSGQSNEQF
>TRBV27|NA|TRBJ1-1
ASSLSRAAATEAF
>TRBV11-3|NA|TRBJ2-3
ASSSSTSGSSDTQY
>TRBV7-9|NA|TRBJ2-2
ASSSPYGRGNTGELF
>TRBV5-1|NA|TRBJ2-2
ASSPQGGADGNTGELF
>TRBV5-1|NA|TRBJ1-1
ASSSQGPNTEAF
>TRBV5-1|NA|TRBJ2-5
ASSLLWGYQETQY
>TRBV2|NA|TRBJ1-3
ASSRQTGSGNTIY
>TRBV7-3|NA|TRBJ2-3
ASSFRGDRNTDTQY